This T cell receptor beta chain was captured in a study of cytomegalovirus exposure and HLA in healthy donors (dated by TCRdb to 2017 to 2019). Study-wide context: According to a later analysis, the 100 to 150 validation repertoires were produced on the same platform as the 666 repertoires of the first cohort. A separate validation cohort of approximately 120 different subjects was used in addition to the roughly 700-subject first cohort. The study aimed to test whether signatures of past pathogen exposure could be identified by cataloging public T cell receptors. High-throughput TCR immunosequencing, statistical association of individual TCRs with disease status, and machine learning were combined to predict cytomegalovirus infection status.

From the germline V gene, CDR1 is SGHDT and CDR2 is YYEEEE. V is shortened by 6 bases, J by 10 bases, and the region joining them spans 16 bases. The CDR3 spans 13 residues, from the cysteine through the phenylalanine. The entry retains the CDR3 DNA only, 39 bases that are in frame from base 1. Summary of the overall study and its limitations: A later analysis had no HLA typing for the validation cohort, so co-occurrence there was scored across all 130 or so repertoires. It was suggested by the authors that the approach could potentially be generalized to other disease states and immunological phenotypes. In the study, approximately 160 TCR beta chains were listed as associated with cytomegalovirus. While some public TCRs were present in many individuals, most TCR sequences turned up only very rarely across donors. In vitro tests confirmed that a few of the cytomegalovirus-associated TCR beta chains recognize cytomegalovirus antigens. Cytomegalovirus status was reported to be diagnosed by the classifier with high specificity and sensitivity in both the original and validation cohorts. In a later analysis, TCRs clustered in the first cohort were found to also tend to co-occur in the approximately 120 validation repertoires, with around 94% of cluster scores above 0.

Regarding this clone: It has no known antigen specificity. No base-level quality is on record; no much larger clone is a single base apart.

The donors were included in the validation cohort of 120 subjects, a group kept apart from the roughly 680-subject first cohort. Receptors were amplified or captured by the immunoSEQ multiplex PCR assay. The authors' pipeline ran thus. A statistical classification framework was developed to diagnose cytomegalovirus status using the catalog of TCR beta chain sequences. In TCRdb, the immuneACCESS table is reduced to in-frame sequences with V and J assigned. These tables do not hold every clone; where another copy was compared, an unresolved V gene accounts for under half, and the others remain unexplained. D and trimming come from the DNA, and the V and J calls and clone size come from that table. Within this sample are some 140,000 clones, with approximately 87% of them counted one time only. The top ten hold 2.9% of the sample.

This receptor chain uses TRBV5-6 and TRBJ2-2; the D gene is possibly TRBD2, with 5 bases matching. The specimen was PBMCs. The source of this sequence is a man aged 18-30 years in good health and CMV-seronegative. The DNA sequence follows: TGTGCCAGCAACTTCGGGCGGACTGAGGAGCTGTTTTTT. This translates into CASNFGRTEELFF.